These T cell receptor beta chains were read from a single sample in a study of T cell responses to AZD1222 COVID-19 vaccine. The repertoire was sequenced with immunoSEQ multiplex PCR; TCRdb's copy has only in-frame clones and lacks some. Of 250,000 to 300,000 clones listed, approximately 94% are singletons. Here the sequenced sample was peripheral blood, taken 28 days after the second AZD1222 dose. The receptors here all came from an adult who received the AZD1222 COVID-19 vaccine. The CDR3 runs from the conserved cysteine through the conserved F or W. The D gene is left open where the match is weak. Size values are once, few and many counts, or a class for expanded clones, and some rows have none.

TRBJ1-5 . . TRBV19 14 CASRKGNANQPQHF TGTGCCAGTAGGAAGGGGAACGCCAATCAGCCCCAGCATTTT
TRBJ2-5 . once TRBV24-1 15 CATSDLAGAGETQYF TGTGCCACCAGTGATTTAGCAGGGGCCGGGGAGACCCAGTACTTC
TRBJ2-1 TRBD2 . TRBV28 15 CASSGPGGRDNEQFF TGTGCCAGCAGTGGCCCGGGCGGGAGAGACAATGAGCAGTTCTTC
TRBJ2-1 TRBD2 . TRBV6-2/TRBV6-3 15 CASSWGLAGGREQFF TGTGCCAGCAGTTGGGGACTAGCGGGGGGACGTGAGCAGTTCTTC
TRBJ1-1 . . TRBV19 14 CASSRERKSAEAFF TGTGCCAGTAGTCGGGAACGAAAGTCGGCTGAAGCTTTCTTT
TRBJ2-1 TRBD1 . TRBV11-2 16 CASKEGAGTGDNEQFF TGTGCCAGCAAAGAGGGGGCCGGGACAGGGGACAATGAGCAGTTCTTC
TRBJ1-4 . . TRBV7-9 15 CASSPPGGTNEKLFF TGTGCCAGCAGCCCCCCGGGAGGAACTAATGAAAAACTGTTTTTT
TRBJ1-3 . . TRBV28 14 CASSLSGTGNTIYF TGTGCCAGCAGTTTATCGGGTACTGGAAACACCATATATTTT
TRBJ2-1 . once TRBV6-5 15 CASRAGLGGYNEQFF TGTGCCAGCAGAGCCGGACTAGGGGGCTACAATGAGCAGTTCTTC
TRBJ1-6 . once TRBV5-1 13 CASSLEGNSPLHF TGCGCCAGCAGCTTGGAAGGGAATTCACCCCTCCACTTT
TRBJ1-5 . . TRBV19 14 CASSGLGANQPQHF TGTGCCAGTAGTGGGTTAGGGGCGAATCAGCCCCAGCATTTT
TRBJ1-1 . . TRBV28 13 CASSILMNTEAFF TGTGCCAGCAGTATCCTAATGAACACTGAAGCTTTCTTT
TRBJ1-1 TRBD1 once TRBV5-1 14 CASSFDRGIWGVFF TGCGCCAGCAGCTTCGACAGGGGGATCTGGGGCGTTTTCTTT
TRBJ1-6 . once TRBV4-1 15 CASSQTQVYNSPLHF TGCGCCAGCAGTCAGACCCAGGTCTATAATTCACCCCTCCACTTT
TRBJ1-2 . . TRBV28 14 CASSYKGDPYGYTF TGTGCCAGCAGTTATAAGGGGGACCCCTATGGCTACACCTTC
TRBJ2-7 . . TRBV5-1 12 CASSLEGYEQYF TGCGCCAGCAGCTTGGAAGGGTACGAGCAGTACTTC
TRBJ2-7 TRBD2 . TRBV10-3 16 CAISELAGGPVPVQYF TGTGCCATCAGTGAACTAGCGGGGGGGCCGGTTCCTGTGCAGTACTTC
TRBJ1-5 . . TRBV19 13 CASSMTWRQPQHF TGTGCCAGTAGTATGACTTGGCGTCAGCCCCAGCATTTT